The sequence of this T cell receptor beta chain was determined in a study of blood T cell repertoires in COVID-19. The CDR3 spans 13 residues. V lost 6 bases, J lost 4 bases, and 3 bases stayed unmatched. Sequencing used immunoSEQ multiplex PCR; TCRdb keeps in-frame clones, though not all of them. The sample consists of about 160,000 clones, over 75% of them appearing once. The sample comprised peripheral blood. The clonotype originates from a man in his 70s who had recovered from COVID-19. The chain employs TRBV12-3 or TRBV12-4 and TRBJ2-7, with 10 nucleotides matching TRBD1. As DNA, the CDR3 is TGTGCCAGCAGCCGGGACAGGGGATACGAGCAGTACTTC. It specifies CASSRDRGYEQYF.